The 25 T cell receptor beta chains below all came from one sample that was sequenced in a study of cytomegalovirus exposure and HLA in healthy donors. Use of 60 Vbeta and 13 Jbeta primers characterized the PCR. The table came from immunoSEQ multiplex PCR; TCRdb's copy has only in-frame clones and leaves some out. The table lists roughly 140,000 clones, roughly three quarters of them singletons. The sample taken for sequencing was PBMCs. All receptors come from a man between 60 and 75 years old in good health and CMV-seronegative.

This clone was detected a few times. V is TRBV6-5 and J is TRBJ1-6, with D possibly matching TRBD1 (5 bases). V lost 7 bases to trimming and J lost 6 bases, with 10 bases between them. CDR3 length: 13 amino acids. From germline, CDR1 is MNHEY and CDR2 SVGAGI. DNA of the CDR3: TGTGCCAGCACACAGGCTGTTAATTCACCCCTCCACTTT. This sequence encodes CASTQAVNSPLHF.

Written as DNA, the CDR3 is TGTGCCAGCTCCCCTCGGCTAGCGGGAGTCTACAATGAGCAGTTCTTC. Protein sequence: CASSPRLAGVYNEQFF. The rearrangement joins TRBV7-2 to TRBJ2-1, with 10 bases aligning to TRBD2. V shed 8 bases, J shed 3 bases, and the junction held 10 bases outside the gene matches. The length of the CDR3 is 16 residues. CDR1 and CDR2 from the germline V gene are SGHTA and FQGNSA.

V gene TRBV6-4 combines with J gene TRBJ2-1; 12 bases map to TRBD2. Germline trimming cut 4 bases from V and 4 bases from J; bases unmatched to any gene: 5. The V gene's germline CDR1 is MRHNA and CDR2 SNTAGT. The CDR3 sequence is 16 residues long. CDR3 DNA: TGTGCCAGCAGTGCACTAGCGGGAGGTACTTACAATGAGCAGTTCTTC. This encodes CASSALAGGTYNEQFF.

The chain uses TRBV7-8 and TRBJ2-5; weak D call: TRBD1 (5 bases). The V gene lost 5 bases and the J gene lost 0 bases, with 10 bases spanning the gap. CDR1 is SGHVS, CDR2 FQNEAQ, per germline. This CDR3 has 14 amino acids. CDR3 nucleotide sequence: TGTGCCAGCAGCCTGACAGTGTACCAAGAGACCCAGTACTTC. Its protein is CASSLTVYQETQYF. Drawing the rest from reference TRBV7-8 and TRBJ2-5, the complete variable domain is GAGVSQSPRYKVAKRGQDVALRCDPISGHVSLFWYQQALGQGPEFLTYFQNEAQLDKSGLPSDRFFAERPEGSVSTLKIQRTQQEDSAVYLCASSLTVYQETQYFGPGTRLLVL.

J is TRBJ2-1 and V is TRBV5-1, with 11 bases lining up with TRBD2. The CDR3 runs 15 residues. Germline V gene lookup returns CDR1 SGHRS and CDR2 YFSETQ. V was clipped by 3 bases and J by 6 bases; unmatched bases: 5. The CDR3 protein is CASSSIAGGSNEQFF. DNA for the CDR3: TGCGCCAGCAGCTCTATAGCGGGAGGGTCCAATGAGCAGTTCTTC.

A few counts support this clone. This chain links TRBV2 with TRBJ1-2; 7 bases align to TRBD1. Germline V gives CDR1 SNHLY, CDR2 FYNNEI. The V gene end was trimmed by 5 bases and the J gene end by 7 bases; junction bases not matched to a gene: 4. This CDR3 is 12 amino acids long. This chain's CDR3 is CASSTGAGGYTF. The CDR3 nucleotides read TGTGCCAGCAGTACAGGGGCTGGTGGCTACACCTTC.

V gene TRBV19 combines with J gene TRBJ2-2, with a tentative D call TRBD1 (5 bases). Per germline, CDR1 LNHDA and CDR2 SQIVND (reference sequence). The CDR3 spans 16 residues. V lost 6 bases and J lost 0, with 14 bases in between. CDR3 DNA sequence: TGTGCCAGTAGCACCCTGGGGCAGCCGAACACCGGGGAGCTGTTTTTT. Its protein is CASSTLGQPNTGELFF. The full variable domain, completed using reference TRBV19 and TRBJ2-2, is DGGITQSPKYLFRKEGQNVTLSCEQNLNHDAMYWYRQDPGQGLRLIYYSQIVNDFQKGDIAEGYSVSREKKESFPLTVTSAQKNPTAFYLCASSTLGQPNTGELFFGEGSRLTVL.

V usage is TRBV5-1 and J usage is TRBJ2-3; 14 nucleotides align to TRBD2. Germline CDR1 and CDR2: SGHRS and YFSETQ. The trim removed 1 base at V and 6 bases at J, leaving 1 base unmatched. This CDR3 spans 15 amino acids. In DNA, the CDR3 is TGCGCCAGCAGCTTGAGACTAGCGGGAGGGGATACGCAGTATTTT. Translation gives CASSLRLAGGDTQYF.

The chain joins TRBV27 to TRBJ2-2, with 9 positions matching TRBD1. The CDR3 has 16 amino acids. Germline V CDR1 and CDR2: MNHEY, SMNVEV (reference sequence). The ends lost 5 bases at V and 4 bases at J; junction bases unmatched: 8. The CDR3 DNA is TGTGCCAGCAGTAGAAACAGGGGGCTTGCCACCGGGGAGCTGTTTTTT. Its translation is CASSRNRGLATGELFF.

J is TRBJ2-1 and V is TRBV5-8; TRBD2 is a possible D gene (5 bases). V lost 2 bases and J lost 2, with 11 bases in between. The CDR3 contains 15 residues. CDR1 and CDR2 from the germline V gene are SGHTS and YDEGEE. The CDR3 is CASSLLVNPYNEQFF. The CDR3 nucleotides are TGTGCCAGCAGCTTACTAGTCAACCCCTACAATGAGCAGTTCTTC.

The chain has TRBV7-9 and TRBJ2-3; D is uncertain. Germline V lookup: CDR1 SEHNR, CDR2 FQNEAQ (reference sequence). This CDR3 has 15 amino acids. The V gene lost 5 bases and the J gene lost 3 bases, with 15 bases spanning the gap. The DNA of the CDR3 is TGTGCCAGCAGCCTAAAGAGAGCCGGGACAGATACGCAGTATTTT. Its translation is CASSLKRAGTDTQYF.

The V gene is TRBV5-6, the J gene TRBJ2-1; TRBD1 agrees at 11 bases. The trim removed 4 bases at V and 7 bases at J, leaving 7 bases unmatched. CDR3 length equals 15 residues. CDR1 SGHDT and CDR2 YYEEEE come from the germline V gene. This CDR3 reads CASSRRTGGWNEQFF. The CDR3 coding sequence is TGTGCCAGCAGCCGCCGGACAGGGGGCTGGAATGAGCAGTTCTTC.

Note on this clone: Other DNA variants within this sample encode the same CDR3. The chain carries TRBV29-1 and TRBJ2-1; possibly TRBD1 for D (6 bases). The CDR3 runs to 16 residues. Germline V gene data show CDR1 as SQVTM and CDR2 as ANQGSEA. V lost 4 bases and J lost 0, with 16 bases in between. The CDR3 reads CSVGLRTETSYNEQFF. CDR3 in DNA: TGCAGCGTTGGTCTTCGGACAGAGACCTCCTACAATGAGCAGTTCTTC.

This chain connects TRBV9 to TRBJ2-2; perhaps TRBD2 as D (6 bases). The CDR3 has 17 amino acids. Germline CDR1 and CDR2: SGDLS and YYNGEE. Trimming left V 4 bases short and J 7 bases short, with 23 bases between. The DNA for the CDR3 is TGTGCCAGCAGCCCTCCTCCTGGGGGGAGTAATATCGGGGAGCTGTTTTTT. Translated, it gives CASSPPPGGSNIGELFF.

This clone has only a few counts. CDR3 sequence: CASSLGRARNQPQHF. Here the CDR3 DNA reads TGTGCCAGCAGCTTGGGGCGGGCTCGGAATCAGCCCCAGCATTTT. V gene TRBV5-6 combines with J gene TRBJ1-5; D call uncertain. The ends were cut back, 0 bases at V and 4 bases at J, with 11 bases in the middle. Germline-derived CDR1 and CDR2 are SGHDT and YYEEEE. The length of the CDR3 is 15 residues.

This sequence joins TRBV4-1 and TRBJ1-5; 9 positions match TRBD1. In germline, CDR1 is MGHRA, CDR2 YSYEKL. V trimming: 1 base; J trimming: 1 base; junction bases outside the gene matches: 8. This CDR3 spans 18 amino acids. DNA for the CDR3: TGCGCCAGCAGCCAAGGGGGGACAGGGAAATTGAGCAATCAGCCCCAGCATTTT. Translation: CASSQGGTGKLSNQPQHF.

CDR3 sequence reads: CASSLVGGTAGELFF. CDR3 DNA: TGTGCCAGCAGTTTAGTCGGCGGGACGGCCGGGGAGCTGTTTTTT. V and J are TRBV28 and TRBJ2-2, with a possible D match to TRBD2 (6 bases). The CDR3 spans 15 residues. Germline V lookup: CDR1 MDHEN, CDR2 SYDVKM. The V end was cut by 2 bases, the J end by 6 bases, with 13 bases between. The full variable domain, its missing parts supplied by reference TRBV28 and TRBJ2-2, is DVKVTQSSRYLVKRTGEKVFLECVQDMDHENMFWYRQDPGLGLRLIYFSYDVKMKEKGDIPEGYSVSREKKERFSLILESASTNQTSMYLCASSLVGGTAGELFFGEGSRLTVL.

The chain links TRBV7-3 to TRBJ1-1; 8 nucleotides line up with TRBD1. The CDR3 covers 14 residues. Trimming took 4 bases from V and 7 from J; bases not matched to a gene: 8. The germline V gene encodes CDR1 SGHTA and CDR2 FQGTGA. CDR3 amino acids: CASSSGPGQVEAFF. CDR3 sequence (DNA): TGTGCCAGCAGCTCCGGCCCGGGACAGGTTGAAGCTTTCTTT.

This clone showed up just a few times. The chain is built from TRBV30 and TRBJ2-5; D is ambiguous. Trimming removed 0 bases at V and 0 bases at J, with 11 bases between. Germline V CDR1 and CDR2: GTSNPN, SVGIG (reference sequence). CDR3 length: 15 residues. The CDR3 sequence is CAWSVTTLYQETQYF. The CDR3 DNA reads as TGTGCCTGGAGTGTAACGACTCTGTACCAAGAGACCCAGTACTTC.

In its sample, this clone was seen a few times. The junction differs from germline at one of its ends, possibly a read error. The gene calls are TRBV7-7 and TRBJ2-1; the match to TRBD2 covers 11 bases. This CDR3 spans 15 amino acids. Germline V lookup: CDR1 SSHAT, CDR2 FNYEAQ (reference sequence). CDR3 sequence: CASSATSGRRNEQFF. The DNA of the CDR3 is TGTGCTAGCAGCGCTACTAGCGGGAGAAGGAATGAGCAGTTCTTC.

The genes are TRBV6-1 and TRBJ2-7; a possible D gene is TRBD2 (5 bases). This CDR3 spans 14 amino acids. V was shortened by 6 bases and J by 0 bases, with 12 bases between the two germline ends. The germline V gene encodes CDR1 MNHNS and CDR2 SASEGT. This CDR3 reads CASRVASSSYEQYF. Written as DNA, the CDR3 is TGTGCCAGCAGGGTAGCGAGCAGCTCCTACGAGCAGTACTTC.

This clone came up once. The V call is TRBV30, the J call TRBJ2-7; TRBD2 matches 8 bases. Per the germline V gene, CDR1 is GTSNPN and CDR2 is SVGIG (reference sequence). Germline trimming cut 3 bases from V and 2 bases from J; bases unmatched to any gene: 3. CDR3 length: 13 residues. Written as DNA, the CDR3 is TGTGCCTGGAGAGCGGGAGTCGCCTACGAGCAGTACTTC. Residues: CAWRAGVAYEQYF. Combining the CDR3 with reference TRBV30 and TRBJ2-7 gives the whole variable domain SQTIHQWPATLVQPVGSPLSLECTVEGTSNPNLYWYRQAAGRGLQLLFYSVGIGQISSEVPQNLSASRPQDRQFILSSKKLLLSDSGFYLCAWRAGVAYEQYFGPGTRLTVT.

The genes are TRBV29-1 and TRBJ2-7; 8 nucleotides agree with TRBD2. Per the germline V gene, CDR1 is SQVTM and CDR2 is ANQGSEA. Trimming cost V 3 bases and J 4 bases; bases outside gene matches: 11. This CDR3 is 15 amino acids long. For the CDR3, the DNA is TGCAGCGTTGACGGGGGCCGGGGGGGGAGGTACGAGCAGTACTTC. Its protein is CSVDGGRGGRYEQYF.

This clone has just one count. This chain links TRBV29-1 with TRBJ2-7; 8 nucleotides agree with TRBD1. The CDR3 is made up of 14 amino acids. CDR1 is SQVTM, CDR2 ANQGSEA, per germline. The J segment lost 0 bases and the V segment lost 6 bases, leaving 7 bases of the junction unmatched. As DNA, the CDR3 is TGCAGCGTAGCCAGGACAGGGAGCTCCTACGAGCAGTACTTC. This codes for CSVARTGSSYEQYF.

This clone was recorded a few times. This chain uses TRBV25-1 with TRBJ2-2, with TRBD1 matching over 11 bases. CDR1 MGHDK and CDR2 SYGVNS come from the germline V gene. Germline trimming cut 4 bases from V and 4 bases from J; bases unmatched to any gene: 2. The CDR3 is 15 amino acids. The CDR3 here is CASSGTGGITGELFF. Here the CDR3 DNA reads TGTGCCAGCAGTGGGACAGGGGGCATCACCGGGGAGCTGTTTTTT. The entire variable domain, with the rest obtained from reference TRBV25-1 and TRBJ2-2, is as follows: EADIYQTPRYLVIGTGKKITLECSQTMGHDKMYWYQQDPGMELHLIHYSYGVNSTEKGDLSSESTVSRIRTEHFPLTLESARPSHTSQYLCASSGTGGITGELFFGEGSRLTVL.